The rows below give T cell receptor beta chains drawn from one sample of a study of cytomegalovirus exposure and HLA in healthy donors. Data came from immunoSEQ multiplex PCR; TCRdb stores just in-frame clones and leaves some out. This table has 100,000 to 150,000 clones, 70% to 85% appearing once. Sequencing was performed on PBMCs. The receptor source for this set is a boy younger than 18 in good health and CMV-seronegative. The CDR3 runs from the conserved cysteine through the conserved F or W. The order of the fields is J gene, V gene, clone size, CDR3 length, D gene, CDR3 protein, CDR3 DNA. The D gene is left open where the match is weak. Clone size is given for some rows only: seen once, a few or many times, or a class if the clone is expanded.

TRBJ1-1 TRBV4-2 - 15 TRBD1 CASSGLTGQNTEAFF TGTGCCAGCAGCGGGCTGACAGGGCAGAACACTGAAGCTTTCTTT
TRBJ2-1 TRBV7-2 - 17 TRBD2 CASSLLAGIPKYNEQFF TGTGCCAGCAGCTTACTAGCGGGAATCCCTAAGTACAATGAGCAGTTCTTC
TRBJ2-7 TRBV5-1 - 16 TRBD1 CASSVGTGGLSNEQYF TGCGCCAGCAGCGTGGGGACAGGGGGCCTCTCGAACGAGCAGTACTTC
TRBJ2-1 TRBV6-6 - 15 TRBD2 CASSQTSGSYNEQFF TGTGCCAGCAGTCAGACTAGCGGGAGTTACAATGAGCAGTTCTTC
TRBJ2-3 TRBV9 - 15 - CASSLRGVSTDTQYF TGTGCCAGCAGCCTTCGGGGAGTAAGCACAGATACGCAGTATTTT
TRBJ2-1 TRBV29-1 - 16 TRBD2 CSVESSGRGSYNEQFF TGCAGCGTTGAGAGTAGCGGGAGGGGATCCTACAATGAGCAGTTCTTC
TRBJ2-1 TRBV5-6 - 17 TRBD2 CASSPAGSGRFDAEQFF TGTGCCAGCAGCCCAGCGGGTAGCGGGAGATTTGATGCTGAGCAGTTCTTC
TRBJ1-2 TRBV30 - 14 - CAWSVHWEGYGYTF TGTGCCTGGAGTGTACATTGGGAGGGCTATGGCTACACCTTC
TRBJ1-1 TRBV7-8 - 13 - CASSLRAGTEAFF TGTGCCAGCAGCTTGAGGGCTGGCACTGAAGCTTTCTTT
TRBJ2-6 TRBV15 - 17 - CATSPSQYRAGANVLTF TGTGCCACCAGCCCTTCCCAGTACAGGGCTGGGGCCAACGTCCTGACTTTC
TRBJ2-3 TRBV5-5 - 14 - CASSLGGSTDTQYF TGTGCCAGCAGCTTGGGCGGGAGCACAGATACGCAGTATTTT
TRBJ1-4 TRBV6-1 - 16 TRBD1 CASSGPNRGRDEKLFF TGTGCCAGCAGTGGTCCGAACAGGGGGCGGGATGAAAAACTGTTTTTT
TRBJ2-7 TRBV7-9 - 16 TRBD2 CASSPRGGTSSYEQYF TGTGCCAGCAGCCCCCGGGGTGGGACTAGCTCCTACGAGCAGTACTTC
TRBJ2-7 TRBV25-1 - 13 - CASSYGSSYEQYF TGTGCCAGCAGTTACGGTAGCTCCTACGAGCAGTACTTC
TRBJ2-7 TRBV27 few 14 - CASSLRRGTYEQYF TGTGCCAGCAGTTTAAGAAGGGGAACCTACGAGCAGTACTTC
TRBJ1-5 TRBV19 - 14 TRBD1 CASTLTQGQQPQHF TGTGCCAGTACCTTAACACAGGGGCAACAGCCCCAGCATTTT
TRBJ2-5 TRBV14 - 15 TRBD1 CASSRQTGGWETQYF TGTGCCAGCAGCCGGCAAACAGGGGGCTGGGAGACCCAGTACTTC
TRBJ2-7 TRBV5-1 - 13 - CASSPEGNYEQYF TGCGCCAGCAGCCCGGAGGGGAACTACGAGCAGTACTTC
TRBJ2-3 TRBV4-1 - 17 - CASSPGPQGGGTDTQYF TGCGCCAGCAGCCCAGGCCCCCAGGGGGGAGGCACAGATACGCAGTATTTT
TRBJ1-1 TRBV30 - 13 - CAWKAGQYQEAFF TGTGCCTGGAAGGCAGGGCAGTATCAGGAAGCTTTCTTT
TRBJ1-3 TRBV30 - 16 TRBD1 CAWSVERGGVGNTIYF TGTGCCTGGAGTGTAGAGAGAGGGGGCGTCGGAAACACCATATATTTT
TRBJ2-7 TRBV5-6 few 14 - CASSLGEDYYEQYF TGTGCCAGCAGCTTGGGGGAGGACTACTACGAGCAGTACTTC
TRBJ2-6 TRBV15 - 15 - CATSRGGSGANVLTF TGTGCCACCAGCAGGGGAGGCTCTGGGGCCAACGTCCTGACTTTC
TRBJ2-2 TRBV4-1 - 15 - CASSQRDIGTGELFF TGCGCCAGCAGCCAACGGGACATCGGCACCGGGGAGCTGTTTTTT
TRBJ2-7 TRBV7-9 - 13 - CATAQAISYEQYF TGTGCTACGGCCCAGGCCATTTCCTACGAGCAGTACTTC
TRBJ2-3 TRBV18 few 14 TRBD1 CASVQGALADTQYF TGTGCCAGCGTTCAGGGGGCCTTAGCAGATACGCAGTATTTT
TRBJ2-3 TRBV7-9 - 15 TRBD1 CASVRQGARTDTQYF TGTGCCAGCGTCCGACAGGGGGCACGCACAGATACGCAGTATTTT
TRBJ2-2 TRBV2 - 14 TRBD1 CASSPGTGDGELFF TGTGCCAGCAGTCCCGGGACAGGGGACGGGGAGCTGTTTTTT
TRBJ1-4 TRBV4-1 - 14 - CASSEGAPREKLFF TGCGCCAGCAGCGAAGGGGCTCCACGGGAAAAACTGTTTTTT
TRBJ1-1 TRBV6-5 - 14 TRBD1 CASSDQGVSTEAFF TGTGCCAGCAGTGATCAGGGGGTTAGCACTGAAGCTTTCTTT
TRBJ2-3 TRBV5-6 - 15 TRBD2 CASSFTSGNTDTQYF TGTGCCAGCAGCTTTACTAGCGGGAACACAGATACGCAGTATTTT
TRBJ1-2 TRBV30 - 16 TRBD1 CAWRAQWGQGNYGYTF TGTGCCTGGCGAGCGCAGTGGGGACAGGGTAACTATGGCTACACCTTC
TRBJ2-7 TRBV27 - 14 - CASSLSGDSYEQYF TGTGCCAGCAGTTTATCCGGTGACTCCTACGAGCAGTACTTC
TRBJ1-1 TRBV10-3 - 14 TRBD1 CAISQGTGDTEAFF TGTGCCATCAGTCAGGGCACAGGGGACACTGAAGCTTTCTTT
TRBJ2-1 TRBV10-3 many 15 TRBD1 CAISESEDRPHEQFF TGTGCCATCAGTGAGTCTGAGGACAGGCCCCATGAGCAGTTCTTC
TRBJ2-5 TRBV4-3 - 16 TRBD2 CASSQEVAGHEKTQYF TGCGCCAGCAGCCAAGAGGTAGCGGGACATGAGAAGACCCAGTACTTC
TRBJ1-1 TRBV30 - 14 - CAWSVYTLNTEAFF TGTGCCTGGAGTGTATACACCCTGAACACTGAAGCTTTCTTT